The clone carrying this T cell receptor beta chain was counted only a few times. What it binds is unknown. The data were taken from a study of T-cell memory formation after mild COVID-19. Looking at the study overall: There were largely donor-specific TCR clusters. General study findings and limits: Clones which contracted sat mainly in CM and EM if CD4+, and in EMRA if CD8+.

The CDR3 loop spans 17 amino acids. CDR1 and CDR2 from the germline V gene are MNHEY and SVGEGT. V dropped 2 bases and J dropped 2 bases, with 13 bases sitting between them. TCRdb re-derived calls from the 5' RACE reads in MiXCR, one entry per CDR3 protein. The sample lists roughly 300,000 distinct CDR3 sequences, 16% occurring once. The receptor comes from a man in his late teens or twenties who had mild COVID-19 (a few samples of this study predate the infection). Cell type and time point are not known. Sequencing was done on a sample of PBMCs or a T cell subset sorted from them (not recorded which). V and J are TRBV6-2 or TRBV6-3 and TRBJ1-6, with D tentatively TRBD1 (5 bases). The CDR3 is CASSYQGADPYNSPLHF. CDR3 sequence (DNA): TGTGCCAGCAGTTACCAAGGGGCAGATCCCTATAATTCACCCCTCCACTTT.